The TCR beta chain under discussion was sequenced for a study of T cell responses to AZD1222 COVID-19 vaccine (dated by TCRdb to about 2021). With respect to the entire study: A total of 230 to 250 trial participants underwent TCR sequencing, of whom some 210 received two doses of AZD1222 and some 26 received two doses of the MenACWY control vaccine. Enrollment into the trials was organized by age into subgroups of 18-55, 56-69 and 70-plus years, and those subgroups contained approximately 160, 26 and 62 TCR-sequenced participants, respectively. The paper as a whole reports these results and caveats: In the small 56-69-year group, the increase in depth fell short of significance, most likely because of low power. A significant rise in spike-specific TCR breadth and depth was observed after two AZD1222 doses relative to day 0 and relative to MenACWY recipients. Reportedly, close to half of the unique spike-specific TCRs recognized epitopes lying outside the regions that are mutated in the B.1.351 and B.1.1.7 variants. Participants were mostly white British and included more females than males, and it was suggested by the authors that clonal diversity may have been underestimated. Because no day 14 peak-response samples were available, repertoires were characterized only after the peak T cell response. Conclusions about previously exposed vaccinees were limited because only six or seven AZD1222 recipients were SARS-CoV-2 seropositive at baseline. CD4 TCRs associated with the vaccine covered the entire spike protein, and the dominant responses were in regions 160-218 and 743-854.

A note on this clone: Its antigen remains unidentified. Base qualities are not provided; no much larger clone lies one nucleotide away.

The CDR3 regions of human TCRbeta chains were subjected to immunosequencing. The authors processed their data as follows. Repertoire TCRs were checked for matches against a reference library of SARS-CoV-2-specific TCRs that had been generated using the MIRA antigen-specificity platform. Breadth was defined as the fraction of unique TCRs that were SARS-CoV-2-associated, and depth was defined as the fraction of total T cells that were SARS-CoV-2-associated. Using the MIRA data, every spike-specific TCR was mapped to the spike region that the TCR reacted to and assigned to either a CD4 or a CD8 class. Log10-transformed breadth and depth values were compared by one-way ANOVA with Sidak's multiple comparisons tests. In TCRdb, the immuneACCESS table is reduced to in-frame sequences with V and J assigned. These tables do not hold every clone; where another copy was compared, an unresolved V gene accounts for under half, and the others remain unexplained. The V and J calls and clone size were taken over from that table, and D and trimming were inferred from the DNA. The table for this sample lists 200,000 or so clones; 93% of them were counted only once. In total, the top ten clones hold about 1% of the sample.

In light of the paper, this sample's time point label describes: about 28 days (+/-7) after the second vaccine dose. AZD1222 recipients whose second dose came at about 4 weeks and those whose second dose came at about 12 weeks were combined into one group, since spike-specific TCR depth and breadth did not differ between the two schedules. The vaccinee samples were drawn from two UK trials, COV001 and COV002, one of which was a single-blind randomized controlled phase 2/3 trial testing AZD1222 (ChAdOx1 nCoV-19) in healthy adults. For TCRbeta chain sequencing, PBMC samples were collected from trial participants at day 0 and at day 28 after the second dose. Compared with germline, V lacks 5 bases and J lacks 5 bases; bases without a gene match: 8. Inclusive of the bounding cysteine and phenylalanine, the CDR3 is 16 residues long. Left in the record is the CDR3 DNA by itself, 48 bases read in frame from the first base. From a lookup of the germline V gene (reference sequence), CDR1 and CDR2 are LGHDT and YNNKEL.

The sequence joins TRBV3-1 (or the pseudogene TRBV3-2) to TRBJ2-5, with 13 bases aligning to TRBD2. The sequences come from peripheral blood, collected 28 days after the second AZD1222 dose. The sequence came from an adult who received the AZD1222 COVID-19 vaccine. CDR3 region: CASSSAGTSGVETQYF. Read as DNA, the sequence is TGTGCCAGCAGCTCGGCCGGGACTAGCGGGGTGGAGACCCAGTACTTC.